One T cell receptor beta chain is described in this entry. The V gene end was trimmed by 3 bases and the J gene end by 4 bases; junction bases not matched to a gene: 1. CDR3 length: 16 residues. Germline CDR1 and CDR2: LGHDT and YNNKEL (reference sequence). Original analysis: For nucleated cells, counts were estimated from reference gene primer amplification. Assay: immunoSEQ multiplex PCR; the TCRdb copy retains only in-frame clones and omits some. V and J calls and clone size are copied from that table; D and trimming were computed from the DNA. This table holds approximately 110,000 clones, about four fifths found once. This record comes from a study of blood T cell repertoires in COVID-19. Study as a whole: COVID-19 samples collected from the United States, Italy and Spain covered acute and convalescent phases. T cells, B-cell-depleted T cells, or PBMCs supplied cDNA or gDNA.

This receptor was taken from a woman aged 70-85 years with acute or convalescent COVID-19. Sequenced: peripheral blood. The rearrangement links TRBV3-1 (or the pseudogene TRBV3-2) to TRBJ2-3; 16 bases fit TRBD2. The CDR3 sequence is CASSHGTSGGADTQYF. CDR3 DNA: TGTGCCAGCAGCCATGGGACTAGCGGGGGGGCAGATACGCAGTATTTT.